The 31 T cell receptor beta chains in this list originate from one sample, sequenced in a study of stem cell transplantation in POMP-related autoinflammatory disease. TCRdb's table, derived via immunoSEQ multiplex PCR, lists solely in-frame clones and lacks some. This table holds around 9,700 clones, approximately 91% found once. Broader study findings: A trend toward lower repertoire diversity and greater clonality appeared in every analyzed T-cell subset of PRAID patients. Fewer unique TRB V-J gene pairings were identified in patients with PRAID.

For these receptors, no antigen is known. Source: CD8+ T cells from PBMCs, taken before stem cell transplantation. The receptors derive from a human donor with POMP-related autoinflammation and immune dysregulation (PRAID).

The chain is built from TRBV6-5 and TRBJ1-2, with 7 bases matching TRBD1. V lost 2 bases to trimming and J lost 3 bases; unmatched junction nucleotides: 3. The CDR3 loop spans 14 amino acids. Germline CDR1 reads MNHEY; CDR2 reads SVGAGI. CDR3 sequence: CASSYGGQHYGYTF. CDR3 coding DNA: TGTGCCAGCAGTTACGGGGGACAGCACTATGGCTACACCTTC.

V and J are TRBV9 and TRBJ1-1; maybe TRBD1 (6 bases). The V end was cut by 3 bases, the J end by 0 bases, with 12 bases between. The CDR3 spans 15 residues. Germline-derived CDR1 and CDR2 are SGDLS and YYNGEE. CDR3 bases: TGTGCCAGCAGCGAGGGGGACGGCTTGAACACTGAAGCTTTCTTT. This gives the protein CASSEGDGLNTEAFF.

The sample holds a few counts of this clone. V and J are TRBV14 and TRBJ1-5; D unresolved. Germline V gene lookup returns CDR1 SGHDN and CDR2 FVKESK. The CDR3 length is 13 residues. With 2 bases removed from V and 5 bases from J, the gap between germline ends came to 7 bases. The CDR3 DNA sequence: TGTGCCAGCAGCCAATCCAGCTATCAGCCCCAGCATTTT. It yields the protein CASSQSSYQPQHF.

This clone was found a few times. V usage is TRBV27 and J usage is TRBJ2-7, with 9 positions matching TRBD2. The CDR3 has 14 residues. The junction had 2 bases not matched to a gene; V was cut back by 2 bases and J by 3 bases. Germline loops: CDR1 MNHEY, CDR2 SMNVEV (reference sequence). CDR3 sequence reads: CASSLVAGVYEQYF. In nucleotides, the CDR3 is TGTGCCAGCAGTTTAGTAGCGGGAGTCTACGAGCAGTACTTC.

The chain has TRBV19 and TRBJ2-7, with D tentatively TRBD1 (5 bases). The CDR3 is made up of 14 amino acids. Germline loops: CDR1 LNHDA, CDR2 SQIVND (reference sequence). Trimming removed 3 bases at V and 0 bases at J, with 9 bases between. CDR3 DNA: TGTGCCAGTAGTATTGGGGCAGCCTCCTACGAGCAGTACTTC. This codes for CASSIGAASYEQYF.

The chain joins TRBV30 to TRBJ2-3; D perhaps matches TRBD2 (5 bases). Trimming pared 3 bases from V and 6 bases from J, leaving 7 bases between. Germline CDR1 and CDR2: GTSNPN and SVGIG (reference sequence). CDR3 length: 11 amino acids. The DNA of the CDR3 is TGTGCCTGGAGCCGAGGGGATACGCAGTATTTT. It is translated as CAWSRGDTQYF.

CDR3 sequence (DNA): TGTGCCATCAGTGAATCCATCTACGAGCAGTACTTC. Translation: CAISESIYEQYF. The chain links TRBV10-3 to TRBJ2-7, with D uncertain. Trimming took 3 bases from V and 3 from J, leaving 6 bases between them. Looked up from germline, CDR1 is ENHRY and CDR2 is SYGVKD. There are 12 residues in the CDR3.

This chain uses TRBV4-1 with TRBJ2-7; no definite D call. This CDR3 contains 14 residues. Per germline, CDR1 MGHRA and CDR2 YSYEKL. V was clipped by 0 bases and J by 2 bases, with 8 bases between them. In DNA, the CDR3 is TGCGCCAGCAGCCAAGAGGCGCATCCCTACGAGCAGTACTTC. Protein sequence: CASSQEAHPYEQYF.

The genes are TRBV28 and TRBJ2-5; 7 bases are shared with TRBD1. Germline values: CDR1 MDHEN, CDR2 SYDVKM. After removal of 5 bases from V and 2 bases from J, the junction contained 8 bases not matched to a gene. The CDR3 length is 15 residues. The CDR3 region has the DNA TGTGCCAGCAGTGGGGTACTCAGGGGGCAAGAGACCCAGTACTTC. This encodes CASSGVLRGQETQYF.

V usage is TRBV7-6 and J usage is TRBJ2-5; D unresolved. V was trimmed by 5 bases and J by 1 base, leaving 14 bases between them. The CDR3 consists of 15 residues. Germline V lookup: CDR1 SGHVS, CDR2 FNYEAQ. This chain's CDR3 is CASSRLTFTQETQYF. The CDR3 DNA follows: TGTGCCAGCAGCCGCCTGACTTTTACCCAAGAGACCCAGTACTTC.

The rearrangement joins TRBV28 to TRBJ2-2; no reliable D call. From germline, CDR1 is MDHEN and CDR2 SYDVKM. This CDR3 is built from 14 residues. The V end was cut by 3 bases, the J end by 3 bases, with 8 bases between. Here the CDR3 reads CASSFRPDTGELFF. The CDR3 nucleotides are TGTGCCAGCAGTTTTCGGCCCGACACCGGGGAGCTGTTTTTT.

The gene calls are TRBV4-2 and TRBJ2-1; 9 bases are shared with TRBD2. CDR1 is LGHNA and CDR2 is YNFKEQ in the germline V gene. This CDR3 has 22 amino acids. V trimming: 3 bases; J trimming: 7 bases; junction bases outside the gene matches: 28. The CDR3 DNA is TGTGCCAGCAGCCATCCACTAGCGGGCCCACCCCGGCAAAGAGGGGCCGTTAATGAGCAGTTCTTC. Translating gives CASSHPLAGPPRQRGAVNEQFF.

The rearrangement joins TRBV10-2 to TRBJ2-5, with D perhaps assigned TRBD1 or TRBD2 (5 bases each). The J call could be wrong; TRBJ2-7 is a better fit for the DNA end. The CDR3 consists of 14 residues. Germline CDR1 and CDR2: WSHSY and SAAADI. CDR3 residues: CASRAAGNPYEQYF. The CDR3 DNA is TGCGCCAGCAGAGCGGCAGGGAACCCCTACGAGCAGTACTTC.

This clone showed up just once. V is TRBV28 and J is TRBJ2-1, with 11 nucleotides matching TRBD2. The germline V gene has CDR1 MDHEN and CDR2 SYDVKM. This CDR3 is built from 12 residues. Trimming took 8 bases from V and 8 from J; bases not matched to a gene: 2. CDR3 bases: TGTGCCAGCTCGGGACTAGCGGATGAGCAGTTCTTC. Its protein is CASSGLADEQFF.

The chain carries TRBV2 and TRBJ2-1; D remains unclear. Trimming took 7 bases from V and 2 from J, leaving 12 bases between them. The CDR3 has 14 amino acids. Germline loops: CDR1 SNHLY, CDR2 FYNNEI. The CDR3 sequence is CASTFTEAYNEQFF. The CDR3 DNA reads TGTGCCAGCACATTCACAGAAGCCTACAATGAGCAGTTCTTC.

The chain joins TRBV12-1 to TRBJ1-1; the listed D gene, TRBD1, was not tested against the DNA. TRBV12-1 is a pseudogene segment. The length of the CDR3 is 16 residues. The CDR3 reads CASSFPGQGGNTEAFF. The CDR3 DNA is TGTGCCAGCAGCTTCCCGGGACAGGGGGGGAACACTGAAGCTTTCTTT.

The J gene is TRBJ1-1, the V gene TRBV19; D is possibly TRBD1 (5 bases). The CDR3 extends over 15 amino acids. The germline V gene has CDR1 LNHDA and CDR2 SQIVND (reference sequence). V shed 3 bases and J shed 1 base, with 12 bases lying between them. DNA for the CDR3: TGTGCCAGTAGTATGGACACCGTCAGGAACACTGAAGCTTTCTTT. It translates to CASSMDTVRNTEAFF.

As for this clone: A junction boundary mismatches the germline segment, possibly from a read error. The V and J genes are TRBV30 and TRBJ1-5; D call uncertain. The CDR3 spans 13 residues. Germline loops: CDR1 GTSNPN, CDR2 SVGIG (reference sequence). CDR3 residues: CASTQVGNRPQHF. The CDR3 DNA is TGTGCCTCCACCCAGGTGGGGAATCGGCCCCAGCATTTT.

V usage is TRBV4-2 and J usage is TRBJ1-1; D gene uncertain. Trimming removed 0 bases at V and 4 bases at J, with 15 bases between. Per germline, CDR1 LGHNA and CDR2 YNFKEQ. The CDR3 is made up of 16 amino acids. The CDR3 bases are TGTGCCAGCAGCCAAGACCTGGGCGGGAGTCGCACTGAAGCTTTCTTT. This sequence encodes CASSQDLGGSRTEAFF.

CDR3 nucleotide sequence: TGTGCCAGCAGCTTAGCTAAACAGGGAGGGCGGTCCTACGAGCAGTACTTC. Its protein product is CASSLAKQGGRSYEQYF. The rearrangement uses TRBV7-8 and TRBJ2-7, with D possibly matching TRBD2 (7 bases). Trimming removed 0 bases at V and 1 base at J, with 16 bases between. There are 17 residues in the CDR3. The germline gives CDR1 SGHVS, CDR2 FQNEAQ.

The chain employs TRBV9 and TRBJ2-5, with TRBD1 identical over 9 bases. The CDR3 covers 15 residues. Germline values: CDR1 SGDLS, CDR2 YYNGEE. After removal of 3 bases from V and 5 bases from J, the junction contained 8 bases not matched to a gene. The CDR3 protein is CASSAQGAHRETQYF. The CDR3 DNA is TGTGCCAGCAGCGCACAGGGGGCGCATAGGGAGACCCAGTACTTC.

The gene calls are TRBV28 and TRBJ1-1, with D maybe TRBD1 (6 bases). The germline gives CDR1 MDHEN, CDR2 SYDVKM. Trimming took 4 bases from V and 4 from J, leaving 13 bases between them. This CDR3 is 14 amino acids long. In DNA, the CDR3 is TGTGCCAGCAGTTGGCGGCGGGGGCGCACTGAAGCTTTCTTT. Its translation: CASSWRRGRTEAFF.

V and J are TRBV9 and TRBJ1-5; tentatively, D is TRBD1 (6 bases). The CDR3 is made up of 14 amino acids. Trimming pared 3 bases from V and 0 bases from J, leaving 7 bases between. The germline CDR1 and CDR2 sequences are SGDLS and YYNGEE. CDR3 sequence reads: CASSEGDSNQPQHF. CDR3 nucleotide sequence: TGTGCCAGCAGCGAGGGGGATAGCAATCAGCCCCAGCATTTT.

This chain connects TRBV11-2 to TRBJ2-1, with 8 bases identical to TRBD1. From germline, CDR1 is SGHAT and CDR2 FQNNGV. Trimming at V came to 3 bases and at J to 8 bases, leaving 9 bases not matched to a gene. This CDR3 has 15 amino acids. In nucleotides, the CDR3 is TGTGCCAGCAGCTTTACAGGGGGTGTAATGGATGAGCAGTTCTTC. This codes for CASSFTGGVMDEQFF.

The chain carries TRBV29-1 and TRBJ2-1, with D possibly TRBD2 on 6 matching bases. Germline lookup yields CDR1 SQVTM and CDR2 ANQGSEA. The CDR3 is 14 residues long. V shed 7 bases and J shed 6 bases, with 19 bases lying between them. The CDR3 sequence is CSGLAESSSNEQFF. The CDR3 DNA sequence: TGCAGCGGATTAGCGGAGAGCTCAAGCAATGAGCAGTTCTTC.

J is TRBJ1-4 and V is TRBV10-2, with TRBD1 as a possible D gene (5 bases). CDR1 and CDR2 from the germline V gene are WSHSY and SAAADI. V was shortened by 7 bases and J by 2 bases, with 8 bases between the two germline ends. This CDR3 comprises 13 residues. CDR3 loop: CASIGGTNEKLFF. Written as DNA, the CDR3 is TGCGCCAGCATCGGGGGGACTAATGAAAAACTGTTTTTT.

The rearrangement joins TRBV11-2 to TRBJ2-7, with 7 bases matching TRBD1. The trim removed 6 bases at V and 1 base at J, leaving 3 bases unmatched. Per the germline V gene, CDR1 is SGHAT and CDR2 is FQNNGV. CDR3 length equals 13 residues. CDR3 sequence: CASRQGMSYEQYF. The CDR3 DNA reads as TGTGCCAGCAGACAGGGGATGTCCTACGAGCAGTACTTC.

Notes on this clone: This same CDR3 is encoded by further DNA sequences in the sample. The CDR3: CASRGGAYNEQFF. The CDR3, as DNA: TGTGCCAGCAGGGGTGGAGCCTACAATGAGCAGTTCTTC. The V and J genes are TRBV2 and TRBJ2-1; D remains ambiguous. Per the germline V gene, CDR1 is SNHLY and CDR2 is FYNNEI. The length of the CDR3 is 13 residues. Trimming shortened V by 6 bases and J by 2 bases, and 8 bases separated the two germline ends. The full variable domain, its missing parts supplied by reference TRBV2 and TRBJ2-1, is EPEVTQTPSHQVTQMGQEVILRCVPISNHLYFYWYRQILGQKVEFLVSFYNNEISEKSEIFDDQFSVERPDGSNFTLKIRSTKLEDSAMYFCASRGGAYNEQFFGPGTRLTVL.

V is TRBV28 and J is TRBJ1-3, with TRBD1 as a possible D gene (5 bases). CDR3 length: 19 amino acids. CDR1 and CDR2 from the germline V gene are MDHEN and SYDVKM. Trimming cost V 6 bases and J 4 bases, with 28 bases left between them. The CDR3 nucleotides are TGTGCCAGCAGACCTCTCGGGGGGGTCGGAGCTCCCTCGGGAAACACCATATATTTT. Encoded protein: CASRPLGGVGAPSGNTIYF.

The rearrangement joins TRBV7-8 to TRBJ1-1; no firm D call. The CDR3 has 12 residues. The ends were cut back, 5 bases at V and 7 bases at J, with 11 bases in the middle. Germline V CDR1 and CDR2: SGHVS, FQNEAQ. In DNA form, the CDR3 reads TGTGCCAGCAGCGCCGACGACATTGAAGCTTTCTTT. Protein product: CASSADDIEAFF.

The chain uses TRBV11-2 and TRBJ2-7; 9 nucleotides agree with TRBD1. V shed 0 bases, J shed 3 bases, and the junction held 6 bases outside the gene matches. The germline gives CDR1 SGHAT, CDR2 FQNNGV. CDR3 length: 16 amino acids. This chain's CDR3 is CASSLDPGQGYYEQYF. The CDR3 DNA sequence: TGTGCCAGCAGCTTAGATCCGGGACAGGGCTACTACGAGCAGTACTTC.